These T cell receptor beta chains were read from a single sample in a study of CD8 T cells in Susac syndrome. TCRdb ran MiXCR on the immunoSEQ multiplex PCR reads and lists one entry per CDR3 protein. Here the sample spans under 200,000 distinct CDR3 sequences, around 96% being singletons. The sample taken for sequencing was CD4+ T cells from PBMCs. Receptors were obtained from a human donor in good health. CDR3s include the opening cysteine and the closing phenylalanine or tryptophan. Each record gives: V gene, clone size, D gene, J gene, CDR3 DNA, CDR3 protein. The D gene is left open where the match is weak. A clone size is listed for some rows: how often the clone was seen (once, few, many), or a class if it is expanded.

TRBV7-2	-	-	TRBJ1-5	TGTGCCAGCAGCTTGTCACAGGGTAGGGAGGATCAGCCCCAGCATTTT	CASSLSQGREDQPQHF
TRBV6-6	-	TRBD2	TRBJ2-3	TGTGCCAGCTCTTGGGGGGGAAGCACAGATACGCAGTATTTT	CASSWGGSTDTQYF
TRBV20-1	once	TRBD2	TRBJ2-3	TGCAGTGCTAGAGAGGGTAGCGGGGGGGCCTTGCAGTATTTT	CSAREGSGGALQYF
TRBV4-3	-	-	TRBJ2-7	TGCGCCAGCAGCCAAGAGCACAGCTACGAGCAGTACTTC	CASSQEHSYEQYF
TRBV29-1	-	-	TRBJ2-7	TGCAGCGTTGAGAAGGGGGAAGGACCAAACGAGCAGTACTTC	CSVEKGEGPNEQYF
TRBV11-1	-	-	TRBJ2-3	TGTGCCAGCAGCCACCGGACTCGTTCCCCAGATACGCAGTATTTT	CASSHRTRSPDTQYF
TRBV4-2	-	-	TRBJ1-5	TGTGCCAGCAGTCAGGAGACAGAGTATAGCAATCAGCCCCAGCATTTT	CASSQETEYSNQPQHF
TRBV5-6	-	-	TRBJ2-1	TGTGCCAGCAGCTTGGGGCCAGAGCAGTTCTTC	CASSLGPEQFF
TRBV7-2	-	-	TRBJ2-7	TGTGCCAGCAGCCCACCGAGGGCGGGCCCGAACTCCAACGAGCAGTACTTC	CASSPPRAGPNSNEQYF
TRBV12-3/TRBV12-4	-	TRBD2	TRBJ2-1	TGTGCCAGCAGACCGCGGGGGGGCTCCTACAATGAGCAGTTCTTC	CASRPRGGSYNEQFF
TRBV12-3/TRBV12-4	-	-	TRBJ2-5	TGTGCCAGCAGTCTACGGGGGACCCAAGAGACCCAGTACTTC	CASSLRGTQETQYF
TRBV20-1	-	-	TRBJ2-5	TGCAGTGCTCGGATTCAAGAGACCCAGTACTTC	CSARIQETQYF
TRBV12-3/TRBV12-4	-	-	TRBJ1-6	TGTGCCAGCACTTGGCAGGGGAATTCACCCCTCCACTTT	CASTWQGNSPLHF
TRBV3-1	-	TRBD2	TRBJ2-5	TGTGCCAGCAGCCGAGGGACTAGCGGGGCCCAAGAGACCCAGTACTTC	CASSRGTSGAQETQYF
TRBV7-3	-	-	TRBJ2-5	TGTGCCAGCAGCTTAAAGCTCCGAGAGACCCAGTACTTC	CASSLKLRETQYF
TRBV5-6	-	-	TRBJ2-5	TGTGCCAGCAGCGTCAACCCAGGTCCCAGGGAGACCCAGTACTTC	CASSVNPGPRETQYF
TRBV6-1	-	TRBD1	TRBJ2-3	TGTGCCAGCAGTACCCGGGACAGGGGGCCGACAGATACGCAGTATTTT	CASSTRDRGPTDTQYF
TRBV19	-	-	TRBJ1-1	TGTGCCACCTCCCGACAGTCCCTGAACACTGAAGCTTTCTTT	CATSRQSLNTEAFF
TRBV5-1	-	-	TRBJ1-6	TGCGCCAGCAGTCCTACCGGGACGGTCGGAACACCCCTCCACTTT	CASSPTGTVGTPLHF
TRBV20-1	-	TRBD2	TRBJ2-1	TGCAGTGCTAGGTATCTCGGGACTAGAAATGAGCAGTTCTTC	CSARYLGTRNEQFF
TRBV20-1	-	TRBD1	TRBJ2-7	TGCAGTGCTAGTGCGACAGGGATTTACGAGCAGTACTTC	CSASATGIYEQYF
TRBV20-1	-	-	TRBJ1-2	TGCAGTGCTAGAGTGGGCAGGGGCTATGGCTACACCTTC	CSARVGRGYGYTF
TRBV15	-	TRBD2	TRBJ2-1	TGTGCCACCAGCAGATTCGGACTAGCGGGGGGCTTTTACAATGAGCAGTTCTTC	CATSRFGLAGGFYNEQFF
TRBV29-1	-	-	TRBJ1-1	TGCAGCCCGGGACTGCCGAACACTGAAGCTTTCTTT	CSPGLPNTEAFF
TRBV2	-	-	TRBJ1-2	TGTGCCAGCACTACAGACTCTGGGGGCTACACCTTC	CASTTDSGGYTF
TRBV20-1	-	-	TRBJ2-3	TGCAGTGCTAGGATTTTGGGGGCAAGGGATACGCAGTATTTT	CSARILGARDTQYF
TRBV5-4	-	-	TRBJ2-5	TGTGCCAGCAGCTTGGGGGACCTCTCTCAAGAGACCCAGTACTTC	CASSLGDLSQETQYF
TRBV20-1	-	-	TRBJ2-3	TGCAGTGCTAGAGAATCTTCCACAGATACGCAGTATTTT	CSARESSTDTQYF
TRBV29-1	-	TRBD2	TRBJ2-1	TGCAGCGCTAGAATAGCGGGCAACCCCACCGGTGAGCAGTTCTTC	CSARIAGNPTGEQFF
TRBV6-2/TRBV6-3	once	TRBD1	TRBJ2-7	TGTGCCAGTACAGGGGTGGGGACCTACGAGCAGTACTTC	CASTGVGTYEQYF
TRBV16	-	-	TRBJ1-4	TGTGCCAGTAGGAGCCAGGAACCAACTAATGAAAAACTGTTTTTT	CASRSQEPTNEKLFF
TRBV7-2	-	-	TRBJ1-6	TGTGCCAGCAGCTTAGACCGCGGACGGACCCTCCACTTT	CASSLDRGRTLHF
TRBV20-1	-	TRBD1	TRBJ1-6	TGCAGTGCGGGACAGGGAGATCGGAATTCACCCCTCCACTTT	CSAGQGDRNSPLHF
TRBV7-2	once	-	TRBJ2-7	TGTGCCAGCAGCAAAAGACAGGATTCACCCTACGAGCAGTACTTC	CASSKRQDSPYEQYF
TRBV28	-	TRBD1	TRBJ2-7	TGTGCCAGCAGTTTTCTCAGACAGGGCCACGAGCAGTACTTC	CASSFLRQGHEQYF
TRBV3-1	-	-	TRBJ1-5	TGTGCCAGCAGCCAAGATTTGGACCATGGTCAGCCCCAGCATTTT	CASSQDLDHGQPQHF
TRBV20-1	-	TRBD1	TRBJ2-1	TGCAGTGCTATACCACAGGGGCGCCGGCAGTTCTTC	CSAIPQGRRQFF
TRBV30	once	-	TRBJ1-5	TGTGCCTGGAGCGGTTCAGGGAGAAATCAGCCCCAGCATTTT	CAWSGSGRNQPQHF
TRBV20-1	-	-	TRBJ2-1	TGCAGTGCTAGAGACTCTCGAAGTCGGGGCCCTAAGCAGTTCTTC	CSARDSRSRGPKQFF
TRBV12-3/TRBV12-4	-	TRBD1	TRBJ2-7	TGTGCCAGCAGCGGACAGGGCCCCTACGAGCAGTACTTC	CASSGQGPYEQYF
TRBV4-3	-	-	TRBJ1-1	TGCGCCAGCAGCCAGGATAGGGGGGAGGACACTGAAGCTTTCTTT	CASSQDRGEDTEAFF
TRBV27	-	-	TRBJ2-3	TGTGCCAGCAGTTTATCCTTCACAGATACGCAGTATTTT	CASSLSFTDTQYF
TRBV10-3	-	-	TRBJ1-6	TGTGCCATCAGTGACAGATCCAATTCACCCCTCCACTTT	CAISDRSNSPLHF
TRBV20-1	-	TRBD2	TRBJ2-7	TGCAGTGCTACCAGCGGGGGGTCCTCCTACGAGCAGTACTTC	CSATSGGSSYEQYF
TRBV3-1	few	-	TRBJ1-6	TGTGCCAGCTCACCGGACAGTAATTCACCCCTCCACTTT	CASSPDSNSPLHF
TRBV6-6	-	-	TRBJ2-5	TGTGCCAGCCGGTCTCAAGAGACCCAGTACTTC	CASRSQETQYF
TRBV29-1	-	-	TRBJ2-7	TGCAGCGTGGGACCCGGGACAAGACCCTACGAGCAGTACTTC	CSVGPGTRPYEQYF
TRBV18	few	-	TRBJ2-7	TGTGCCAGCTCGTCGGGACTGACCTACGAGCAGTACTTC	CASSSGLTYEQYF
TRBV12-3/TRBV12-4	-	-	TRBJ1-6	TGTGCCAGCAGTTTGGGGGGCTCCTATAATTCACCCCTCCACTTT	CASSLGGSYNSPLHF
TRBV7-2	-	-	TRBJ1-2	TGTGCCAGCAGCTTAGGTCCGGGGTACTATGGCTACACCTTC	CASSLGPGYYGYTF
TRBV19	-	-	TRBJ2-3	TGTGCCAGTAGTTCCCGTGGAGAGTATACGCAGTATTTT	CASSSRGEYTQYF
TRBV4-3	-	-	TRBJ2-3	TGCGCCAGCAGCCCCGAGGAGGCAGATACGCAGTATTTT	CASSPEEADTQYF